This T cell receptor (beta chain) stems from a study of cytomegalovirus exposure and HLA in healthy donors. A multiplex PCR was run with 60 Vbeta primers and 13 Jbeta primers. The repertoire was sequenced with immunoSEQ multiplex PCR; TCRdb's copy has only in-frame clones and lacks some. Altogether 150,000 to 200,000 clones are present, around three quarters being singletons, with the ten largest covering roughly 1.9%. The CDR3 covers 16 residues. The germline CDR1 and CDR2 sequences are LNHDA and SQIVND (reference sequence). The ends lost 1 base at V and 6 bases at J; junction bases unmatched: 6. The sequence was obtained from a woman in her twenties or thirties in good health and CMV-seronegative. Source material: PBMCs. The chain links TRBV19 to TRBJ1-5, with 10 bases lining up with TRBD1. CDR3 nucleotide sequence: TGTGCCAGTAGTATAGGACAGGGGGCGATGTTTCAGCCCCAGCATTTT. Its translation is CASSIGQGAMFQPQHF.